One and the same sample provided the 13 T cell receptor beta chains below, sequenced in a study of T cells after yellow fever vaccination. Using its own MiXCR run on the 5' RACE reads, TCRdb lists one record per CDR3 protein. The sample consists of 500,000 to 700,000 distinct CDR3 sequences, less than 20% of them appearing once. Material: PBMCs, obtained 15 days after the yellow fever booster vaccination. The receptor source for this set is a man in his thirties or forties who received the YFV17D yellow fever vaccine.

This clonotype occurred a few times. The chain has TRBV10-3 and TRBJ2-2; tentative D call: TRBD1 (6 bases). CDR1 is ENHRY, CDR2 SYGVKD, per germline. The CDR3 consists of 16 residues. V lost 4 bases and J lost 6, with 18 bases in between. This CDR3 reads CAISGSGTLTSGELFF. The CDR3 bases are TGTGCCATCAGTGGATCAGGGACACTTACCTCCGGGGAGCTGTTTTTT.

The chain carries TRBV4-3 and TRBJ2-2, with D uncertain. This CDR3 contains 13 residues. V lost 0 bases, J lost 4 bases, and 3 bases lay in between. Germline CDR1 is LGHNA and CDR2 is YSLEER. The CDR3 DNA reads as TGCGCCAGCAGCCAAGAACCCACCGGGGAGCTGTTTTTT. This sequence encodes CASSQEPTGELFF.

The rearrangement links TRBV2 to TRBJ2-3; possibly TRBD1 for D (6 bases). Trimming removed 6 bases from V and 4 bases from J, with 14 bases in between. Germline V gene lookup returns CDR1 SNHLY and CDR2 FYNNEI. The CDR3 totals 14 residues. The CDR3 is CASRGAGVADTQYF. The CDR3 nucleotides are TGTGCCAGCAGGGGGGCAGGGGTGGCAGATACGCAGTATTTT.

V and J are TRBV20-1 and TRBJ1-6; the D is unclear. Per germline, CDR1 DFQATT and CDR2 SNEGSKA (reference sequence). CDR3 size: 15 residues. With 3 bases removed from V and 0 bases from J, the gap between germline ends came to 9 bases. CDR3 bases: TGCAGTGCTAGTACAGAGGGCTCCTATAATTCACCCCTCCACTTT. It yields the protein CSASTEGSYNSPLHF.

This clonotype has more than one count but fewer than ten. The chain recombines TRBV20-1 with TRBJ2-5; either TRBD1 or TRBD2 may supply D (5 bases each). There are 16 residues in the CDR3. Germline V gene sequence: CDR1 DFQATT, CDR2 SNEGSKA (reference sequence). The germline V and J ends were trimmed by 4 bases and 5 bases, with 23 bases remaining between them. The CDR3 region is CSAKGSTGPILETQYF. The CDR3 bases are TGCAGTGCTAAAGGGTCAACGGGGCCCATACTGGAGACCCAGTACTTC.

The V call is TRBV5-5, the J call TRBJ1-4; D is unclear. The CDR3 loop spans 16 amino acids. The V end lost 0 bases, the J end lost 0 bases, and 9 bases lay between the germline ends. Per the germline V gene, CDR1 is SGHKS and CDR2 is YYEKEE (reference sequence). CDR3 in amino acids: CASSLVGGSTNEKLFF. CDR3 DNA sequence: TGTGCCAGCAGCTTGGTTGGCGGATCAACTAATGAAAAACTGTTTTTT.

The rearrangement links TRBV28 to TRBJ2-1; D remains unclear. Germline V gives CDR1 MDHEN, CDR2 SYDVKM. V gave up 3 bases and J gave up 0 bases, with 12 bases separating them. The CDR3 runs 16 residues. The CDR3 spells CASSFLSRSSYNEQFF. CDR3 coding DNA: TGTGCCAGCAGTTTCCTTAGCCGGAGCTCCTACAATGAGCAGTTCTTC.

This clonotype was detected a few times. The chain carries TRBV5-5 and TRBJ1-2; the D gene is possibly TRBD1 (6 bases). CDR3 length equals 12 residues. Germline V gene data show CDR1 as SGHKS and CDR2 as YYEKEE (reference sequence). V gave up 3 bases and J gave up 12 bases, with 15 bases separating them. CDR3 nucleotides: TGTGCCAGCAGCTATTCTACAGGGTTGGACACCTTC. This translates into CASSYSTGLDTF.

This clonotype was seen only a few times. The V call is TRBV4-3, the J call TRBJ2-2, with D uncertain. The CDR3 contains 14 residues. Germline loops: CDR1 LGHNA, CDR2 YSLEER. V lost 0 bases and J lost 6, with 8 bases in between. CDR3 protein: CASSQEVAPGELFF. The CDR3 DNA sequence: TGCGCCAGCAGCCAAGAGGTAGCCCCCGGGGAGCTGTTTTTT.

The chain couples TRBV4-3 to TRBJ1-2; D not resolved. V dropped 4 bases and J dropped 6 bases, with 15 bases sitting between them. Germline CDR1 is LGHNA and CDR2 is YSLEER. The CDR3 extends over 14 amino acids. CDR3 loop: CASSRYTDANGYTF. CDR3 nucleotides: TGCGCCAGCAGCCGCTATACTGACGCCAATGGCTACACCTTC.

This clonotype was detected only a few times. This chain joins TRBV5-5 and TRBJ2-3; no firm D call. This CDR3 region has 15 residues. CDR1 is SGHKS and CDR2 is YYEKEE in the germline V gene (reference sequence). Trimming took 1 base from V and 0 from J, leaving 9 bases between them. CDR3 in DNA: TGTGCCAGCAGCTTGCCTAAATCTAGCACAGATACGCAGTATTTT. The encoded protein is CASSLPKSSTDTQYF.

This rearrangement joins TRBV7-2 to TRBJ2-5; D gene unclear. V lost 0 bases, J lost 2 bases, and 7 bases lay in between. Looked up from germline, CDR1 is SGHTA and CDR2 is FQGNSA. The CDR3 has 14 amino acids. The CDR3 DNA reads as TGTGCCAGCAGCTTAGCATGGGAACAAGAGACCCAGTACTTC. Protein product: CASSLAWEQETQYF.

This clonotype turned up a few times. V usage is TRBV10-3 and J usage is TRBJ2-1, with 9 bases fitting TRBD2. Germline CDR1 is ENHRY and CDR2 is SYGVKD. The V and J ends lost 4 bases and 2 bases, in that order; junction bases with no gene match: 6. The length of the CDR3 is 16 residues. Here the CDR3 DNA reads TGTGCCATCAGTGCTTCCGGGACTAGCACCTACAATGAGCAGTTCTTC. This translates into CAISASGTSTYNEQFF.